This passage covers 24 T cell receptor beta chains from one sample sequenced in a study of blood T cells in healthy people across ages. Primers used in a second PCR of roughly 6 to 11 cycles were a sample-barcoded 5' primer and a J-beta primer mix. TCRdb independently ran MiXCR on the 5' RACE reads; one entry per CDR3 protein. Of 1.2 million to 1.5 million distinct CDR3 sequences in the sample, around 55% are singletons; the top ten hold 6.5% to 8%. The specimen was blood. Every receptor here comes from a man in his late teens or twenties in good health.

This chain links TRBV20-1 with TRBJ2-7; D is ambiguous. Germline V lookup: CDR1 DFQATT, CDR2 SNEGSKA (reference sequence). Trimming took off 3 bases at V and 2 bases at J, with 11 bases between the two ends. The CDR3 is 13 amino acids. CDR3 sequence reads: CSASSEVPYEQYF. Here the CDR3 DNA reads TGCAGTGCTAGCTCAGAGGTGCCCTACGAGCAGTACTTC.

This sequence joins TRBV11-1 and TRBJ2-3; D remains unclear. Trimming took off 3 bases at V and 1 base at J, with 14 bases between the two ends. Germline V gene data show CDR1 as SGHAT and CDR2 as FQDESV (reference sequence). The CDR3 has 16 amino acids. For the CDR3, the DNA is TGTGCCAGCAGCTTGGGTGGAACGGTCCGCACAGATACGCAGTATTTT. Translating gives CASSLGGTVRTDTQYF.

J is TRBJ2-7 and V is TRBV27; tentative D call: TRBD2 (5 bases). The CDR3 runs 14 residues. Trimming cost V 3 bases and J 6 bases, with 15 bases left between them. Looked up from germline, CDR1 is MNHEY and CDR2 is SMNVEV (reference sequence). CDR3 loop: CASSFAGVWSEQYF. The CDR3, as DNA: TGTGCCAGCAGTTTCGCCGGGGTATGGAGCGAGCAGTACTTC.

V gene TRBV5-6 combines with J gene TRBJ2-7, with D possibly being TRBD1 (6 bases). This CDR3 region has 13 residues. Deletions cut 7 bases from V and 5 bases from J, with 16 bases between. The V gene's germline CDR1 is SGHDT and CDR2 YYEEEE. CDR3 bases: TGTGCCAGCGGCACAACAGGGTCCGACGAGCAGTACTTC. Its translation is CASGTTGSDEQYF. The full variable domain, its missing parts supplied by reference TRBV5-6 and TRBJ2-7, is DAGVTQSPTHLIKTRGQQVTLRCSPKSGHDTVSWYQQALGQGPQFIFQYYEEEERQRGNFPDRFSGHQFPNYSSELNVNALLLGDSALYLCASGTTGSDEQYFGPGTRLTVT.

The CDR3 here is CSARDWTSRQRIEQFF. CDR3 sequence (DNA): TGCAGTGCTAGAGACTGGACTAGCCGACAGCGAATTGAGCAGTTCTTC. The gene calls are TRBV20-1 and TRBJ2-1, with TRBD2 matching over 8 bases. The V and J ends lost 0 bases and 9 bases, in that order; junction bases with no gene match: 13. CDR3 length equals 16 residues. CDR1 DFQATT and CDR2 SNEGSKA come from the germline V gene (reference sequence).

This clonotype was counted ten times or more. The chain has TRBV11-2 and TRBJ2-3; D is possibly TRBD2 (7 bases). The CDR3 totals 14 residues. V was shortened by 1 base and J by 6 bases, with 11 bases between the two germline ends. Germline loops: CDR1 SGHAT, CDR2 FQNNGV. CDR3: CASSLVGGGDTQYF. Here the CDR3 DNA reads TGTGCCAGCAGCTTAGTAGGGGGAGGGGATACGCAGTATTTT.

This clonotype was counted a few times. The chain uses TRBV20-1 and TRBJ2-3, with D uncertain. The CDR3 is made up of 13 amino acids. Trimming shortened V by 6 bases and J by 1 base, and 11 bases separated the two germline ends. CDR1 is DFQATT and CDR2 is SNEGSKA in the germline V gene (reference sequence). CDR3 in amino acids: CSAPPVGTDTQYF. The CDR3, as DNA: TGCAGTGCCCCGCCGGTTGGCACAGATACGCAGTATTTT.

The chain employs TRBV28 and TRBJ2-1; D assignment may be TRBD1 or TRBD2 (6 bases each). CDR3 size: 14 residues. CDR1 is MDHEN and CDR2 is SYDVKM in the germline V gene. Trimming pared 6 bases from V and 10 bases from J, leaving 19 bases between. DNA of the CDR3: TGTGCCAGCAGCATCGGGGGCGCGCCTTTAGAGCAGTTCTTC. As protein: CASSIGGAPLEQFF.

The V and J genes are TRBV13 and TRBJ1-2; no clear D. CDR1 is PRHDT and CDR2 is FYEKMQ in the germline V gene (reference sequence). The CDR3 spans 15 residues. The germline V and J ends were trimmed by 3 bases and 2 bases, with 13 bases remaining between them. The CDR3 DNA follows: TGTGCCAGCAGCTTTATGGGCAACCTGAACTATGGCTACACCTTC. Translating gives CASSFMGNLNYGYTF.

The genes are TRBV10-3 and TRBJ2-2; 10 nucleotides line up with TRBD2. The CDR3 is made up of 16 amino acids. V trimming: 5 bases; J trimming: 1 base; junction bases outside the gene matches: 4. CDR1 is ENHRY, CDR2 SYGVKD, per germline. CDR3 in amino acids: CAISRTSGMNTGELFF. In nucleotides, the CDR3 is TGTGCCATCAGTAGAACTAGCGGGATGAACACCGGGGAGCTGTTTTTT.

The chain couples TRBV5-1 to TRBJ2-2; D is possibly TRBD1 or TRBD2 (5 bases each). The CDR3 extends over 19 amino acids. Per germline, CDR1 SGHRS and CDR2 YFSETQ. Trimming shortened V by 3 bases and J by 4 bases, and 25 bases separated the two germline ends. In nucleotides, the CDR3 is TGCGCCAGCAGCTCCCCCCCAGCATATGGGGGATCCTTCACCGGGGAGCTGTTTTTT. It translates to CASSSPPAYGGSFTGELFF.

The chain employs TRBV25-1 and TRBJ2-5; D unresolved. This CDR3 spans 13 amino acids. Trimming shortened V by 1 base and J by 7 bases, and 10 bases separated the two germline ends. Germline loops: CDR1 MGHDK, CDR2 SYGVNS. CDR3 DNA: TGTGCCAGCAGTGAATTGACCGACGGGACCCAGTACTTC. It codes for CASSELTDGTQYF.

The chain's CDR3 is CASSFIAGESENIQYF. CDR3 nucleotide sequence: TGTGCCAGCAGCTTTATAGCGGGAGAGAGTGAAAACATTCAGTACTTC. The chain joins TRBV5-5 to TRBJ2-7, with 9 bases lining up with TRBD2. The DNA end favors TRBJ2-4, so the J call may be wrong. CDR1 and CDR2 (germline): SGHKS, YYEKEE (reference sequence). The CDR3 length is 16 residues.

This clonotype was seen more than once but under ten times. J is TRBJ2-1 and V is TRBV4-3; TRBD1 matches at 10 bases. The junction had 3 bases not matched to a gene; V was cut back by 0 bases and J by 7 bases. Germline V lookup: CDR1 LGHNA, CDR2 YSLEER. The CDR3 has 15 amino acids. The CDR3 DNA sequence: TGCGCCAGCAGCCAAGATACGGGACAGGGGAATGAGCAGTTCTTC. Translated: CASSQDTGQGNEQFF.

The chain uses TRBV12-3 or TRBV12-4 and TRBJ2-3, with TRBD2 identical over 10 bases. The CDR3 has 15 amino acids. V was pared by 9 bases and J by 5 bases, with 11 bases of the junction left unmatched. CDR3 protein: CASSTVAGGIDTQYF. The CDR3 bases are TGTGCCAGTAGTACCGTAGCGGGAGGAATAGATACGCAGTATTTT.

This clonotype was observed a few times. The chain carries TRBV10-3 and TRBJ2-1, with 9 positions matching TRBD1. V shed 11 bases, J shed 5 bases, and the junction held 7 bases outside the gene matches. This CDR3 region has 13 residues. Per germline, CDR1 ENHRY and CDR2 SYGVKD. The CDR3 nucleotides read TGTGCCGTAACCGGGACAGGGAACAATGAGCAGTTCTTC. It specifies CAVTGTGNNEQFF.

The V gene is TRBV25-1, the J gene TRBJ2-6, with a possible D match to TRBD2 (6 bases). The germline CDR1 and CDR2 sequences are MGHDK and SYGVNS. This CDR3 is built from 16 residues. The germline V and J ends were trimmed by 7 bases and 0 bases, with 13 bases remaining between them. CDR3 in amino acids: CASTATEGSGANVLTF. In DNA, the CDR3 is TGTGCCAGCACCGCCACGGAGGGCTCTGGGGCCAACGTCCTGACTTTC.

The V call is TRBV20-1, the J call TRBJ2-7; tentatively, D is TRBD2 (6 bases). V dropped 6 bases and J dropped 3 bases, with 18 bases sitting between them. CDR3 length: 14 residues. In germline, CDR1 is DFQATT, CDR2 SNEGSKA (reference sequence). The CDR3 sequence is CSARWRGLFYEQYF. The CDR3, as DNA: TGCAGTGCCAGGTGGAGGGGCCTCTTCTACGAGCAGTACTTC.

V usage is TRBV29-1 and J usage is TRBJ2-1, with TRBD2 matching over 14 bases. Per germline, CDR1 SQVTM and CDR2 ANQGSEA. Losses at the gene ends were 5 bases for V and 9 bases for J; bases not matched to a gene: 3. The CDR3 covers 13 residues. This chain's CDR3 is CSVRGLAGGEQFF. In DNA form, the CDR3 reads TGCAGCGTTCGTGGACTAGCGGGAGGTGAGCAGTTCTTC.

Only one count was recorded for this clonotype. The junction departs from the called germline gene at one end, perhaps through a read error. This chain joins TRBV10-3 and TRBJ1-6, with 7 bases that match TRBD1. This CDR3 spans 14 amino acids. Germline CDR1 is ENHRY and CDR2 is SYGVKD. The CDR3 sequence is CVISGQGDNSPLHF. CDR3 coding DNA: TGTGTCATCAGTGGGCAGGGGGATAATTCACCCCTCCACTTT.

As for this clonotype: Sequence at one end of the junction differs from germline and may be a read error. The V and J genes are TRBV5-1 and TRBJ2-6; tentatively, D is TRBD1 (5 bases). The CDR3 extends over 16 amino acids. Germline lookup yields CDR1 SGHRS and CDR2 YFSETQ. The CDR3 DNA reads TGCGCCAGCAGCTTGGAGGGGAATAGTGGGGCCAACGCCCTGACTTTC. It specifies CASSLEGNSGANALTF. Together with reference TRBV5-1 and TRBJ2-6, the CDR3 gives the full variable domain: KAGVTQTPRYLIKTRGQQVTLSCSPISGHRSVSWYQQTPGQGLQFLFEYFSETQRNKGNFPGRFSGRQFSNSRSEMNVSTLELGDSALYLCASSLEGNSGANALTFGAGSRLTVL.

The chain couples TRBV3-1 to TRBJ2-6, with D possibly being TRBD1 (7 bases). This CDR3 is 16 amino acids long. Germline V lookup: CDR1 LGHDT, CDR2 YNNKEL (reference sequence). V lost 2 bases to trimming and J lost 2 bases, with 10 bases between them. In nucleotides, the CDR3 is TGTGCCAGCAGCCAACAGGGGGGAACTGGGGCCAACGTCCTGACTTTC. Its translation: CASSQQGGTGANVLTF. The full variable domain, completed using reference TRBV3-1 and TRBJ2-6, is DTAVSQTPKYLVTQMGNDKSIKCEQNLGHDTMYWYKQDSKKFLKIMFSYNNKELIINETVPNRFSPKSPDKAHLNLHINSLELGDSAVYFCASSQQGGTGANVLTFGAGSRLTVL.

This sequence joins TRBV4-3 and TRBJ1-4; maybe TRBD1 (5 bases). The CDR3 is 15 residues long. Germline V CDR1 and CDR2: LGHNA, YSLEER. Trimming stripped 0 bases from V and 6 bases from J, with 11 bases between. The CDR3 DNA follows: TGCGCCAGCAGCCAAGATCAGGGAAGGGATGAAAAACTGTTTTTT. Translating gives CASSQDQGRDEKLFF.

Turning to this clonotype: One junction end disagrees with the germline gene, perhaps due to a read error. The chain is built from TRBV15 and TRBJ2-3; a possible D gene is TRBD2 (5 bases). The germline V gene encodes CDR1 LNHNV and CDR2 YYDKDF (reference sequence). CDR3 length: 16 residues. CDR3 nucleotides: TGTGCCACCAGCCCCCGGGCGGGCGGAGCCACAGATACGCGGTATTTT. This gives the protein CATSPRAGGATDTRYF.